The 23 T cell receptor beta chains below all came from one sample that was sequenced in a study of blood T cells in healthy people across ages. A second PCR, run for roughly 7 to 12 cycles, used a sample-barcoded 5' primer plus a J-beta primer mix. One entry per CDR3 protein results from TCRdb running MiXCR on the 5' RACE reads. The sample lists some 1.5 million distinct CDR3 sequences; 28% were seen once. The sample comprised blood. All receptors derive from a woman aged 30 to 39 in good health.

Remarks on this clonotype: The CDR3 end shows no conserved phenylalanine or tryptophan, and so a read error is likely. The J gene is TRBJ2-1, the V gene TRBV7-9; 10 positions match TRBD2. The CDR3 extends over 15 amino acids. Germline CDR1 reads SEHNR; CDR2 reads FQNEAQ (reference sequence). Trimming removed 3 bases from V and 3 bases from J; junction bases left unmatched: 2. The CDR3 DNA follows: TGTGCCAGCAGCTTGAGCGGGAGGGTCTACAATGAGCAGTTCTTA. It translates to CASSLSGRVYNEQFL.

Turning to this clonotype: Just one base apart from a much larger clone, this may be a read error. The chain employs TRBV12-3 or TRBV12-4 and TRBJ2-1; the D call may be TRBD1 or TRBD2 (5 bases each). The end of the DNA aligns better with TRBJ2-7, so the J call may be wrong. This CDR3 region has 14 residues. Here the CDR3 reads CASSPGLPNNEQYF. The CDR3 DNA is TGTGCCAGCAGCCCGGGGCTACCTAACAATGAGCAGTACTTC.

This clonotype was seen repeatedly, ten times or more. The V and J genes are TRBV20-1 and TRBJ2-5; D gene uncertain. V lost 0 bases and J 4 bases, leaving 9 bases between the germline ends. The CDR3 is 13 residues long. CDR1 is DFQATT and CDR2 is SNEGSKA in the germline V gene (reference sequence). The CDR3 sequence: CSARDGRIETQYF. The CDR3 bases are TGCAGTGCTAGAGATGGCAGGATAGAGACCCAGTACTTC.

The chain recombines TRBV9 with TRBJ2-2; the match to TRBD2 covers 10 bases. The CDR3 runs 16 residues. The junction had 3 bases not matched to a gene; V was cut back by 2 bases and J by 2 bases. CDR1 and CDR2 from the germline V gene are SGDLS and YYNGEE. The CDR3 region is CASSVTSGTNTGELFF. The CDR3 DNA reads TGTGCCAGCAGCGTCACTAGCGGGACTAACACCGGGGAGCTGTTTTTT.

Concerning this clonotype itself: One junction end does not reproduce the germline sequence, and a read error may be involved. This chain joins TRBV5-1 and TRBJ2-7, with D possibly matching TRBD2 (6 bases). The germline CDR1 and CDR2 sequences are SGHRS and YFSETQ. CDR3 size: 16 residues. The CDR3 DNA sequence: TGCGCCAACAGCTTCACTGGCGGGGCTAGCTCCTACGAGCAGTACTTC. Translation gives CANSFTGGASSYEQYF.

The sample holds a few counts of this clonotype. This chain uses TRBV6-1 with TRBJ1-2; 9 bases are shared with TRBD1. The CDR3 sequence is 18 residues long. Trimming took 5 bases from V and 0 from J; bases not matched to a gene: 13. Germline lookup yields CDR1 MNHNS and CDR2 SASEGT. The DNA for the CDR3 is TGTGCCAGCAGTCTAAGGGGGACAGGGCCCCCAGCTAACTATGGCTACACCTTC. Encoded protein: CASSLRGTGPPANYGYTF.

This clonotype was seen ten or more times. The chain links TRBV27 to TRBJ2-3; D is undetermined. Trimming removed 5 bases from V and 7 bases from J, with 16 bases in between. Germline CDR1 and CDR2: MNHEY and SMNVEV (reference sequence). This CDR3 has 14 residues. The CDR3 loop reads CASSVTAVSNTQYF. The CDR3 DNA reads TGTGCCAGCAGTGTAACGGCTGTTTCGAATACGCAGTATTTT.

This clonotype was seen many times. The rearrangement links TRBV7-2 to TRBJ2-7; possibly TRBD2 for D (7 bases). Germline V gene sequence: CDR1 SGHTA, CDR2 FQGNSA. The CDR3 length is 14 residues. The V gene lost 3 bases and the J gene lost 5 bases, with 14 bases spanning the gap. Written as DNA, the CDR3 is TGTGCCAGCAGCTTGGGGGGGGGGCCAAACGAGCAGTACTTC. Protein product: CASSLGGGPNEQYF.

The DNA of the CDR3 is TGTGCCACCCAGCCTCTAGCGGGGTCAGATACGCAGTATTTT. This encodes CATQPLAGSDTQYF. The chain uses TRBV12-3 or TRBV12-4 and TRBJ2-3; TRBD2 aligns across 9 bases. The CDR3 length is 14 residues. Trimming cost V 10 bases and J 4 bases; bases outside gene matches: 9.

V gene TRBV19 combines with J gene TRBJ1-5, with TRBD1 as a possible D gene (5 bases). CDR1 and CDR2 from the germline V gene are LNHDA and SQIVND (reference sequence). Between the trimmed V and J ends, which lost 7 bases and 7 bases, there was a span of 17 bases. This CDR3 spans 14 amino acids. The CDR3 region has the DNA TGTGCCAGTAATGGGCGGGGCGGCGGCCAGCCCCAGCATTTT. Amino acids: CASNGRGGGQPQHF.

The J gene is TRBJ1-2, the V gene TRBV19, with TRBD1 matching over 10 bases. J lost 2 bases, V lost 0 bases, and 9 bases had no gene match. Germline V gene lookup returns CDR1 LNHDA and CDR2 SQIVND (reference sequence). This CDR3 is 18 amino acids long. The CDR3 here is CASSIEPDRGIANYGYTF. The DNA for the CDR3 is TGTGCCAGTAGTATAGAGCCGGACAGGGGGATTGCCAACTATGGCTACACCTTC.

For this clonotype: Relative to the germline gene, one junction end is altered; a read error may explain this. The chain carries TRBV10-3 and TRBJ1-4, with D perhaps TRBD1 (6 bases). Germline loops: CDR1 ENHRY, CDR2 SYGVKD. This CDR3 contains 15 residues. The CDR3 DNA is TGTGCCATCAGTGAGTCCGAGCAGGGGAATGAAGAACTGTTTTTT. It codes for CAISESEQGNEELFF.

The J gene is TRBJ1-4, the V gene TRBV7-9, with 7 nucleotides matching TRBD1. The trim removed 5 bases at V and 6 bases at J, leaving 12 bases unmatched. Germline CDR1 SEHNR, CDR2 FQNEAQ (reference sequence). The CDR3 sequence is 16 residues long. This CDR3 is CASSPMKGARDEKLFF. The CDR3 DNA is TGTGCCAGCAGCCCCATGAAGGGGGCGCGGGATGAAAAACTGTTTTTT.

This clonotype came up once. The genes are TRBV20-1 and TRBJ2-5, with 11 bases lining up with TRBD2. Germline CDR1 reads DFQATT; CDR2 reads SNEGSKA (reference sequence). Trimming took 3 bases from V and 1 from J; bases not matched to a gene: 13. The CDR3 is 18 residues long. The CDR3 spells CSASDFLAGGYFQETQYF. In nucleotides, the CDR3 is TGCAGTGCTAGCGACTTCCTAGCGGGGGGCTATTTCCAAGAGACCCAGTACTTC.

This clonotype has just a few counts. The rearrangement joins TRBV5-6 to TRBJ1-1; D uncertain. CDR3 length: 15 residues. The germline V gene encodes CDR1 SGHDT and CDR2 YYEEEE. Trimming cost V 4 bases and J 2 bases, with 15 bases left between them. The chain's CDR3 is CASSPLGNTNTEAFF. The CDR3, as DNA: TGTGCCAGCAGCCCATTGGGGAACACCAACACTGAAGCTTTCTTT.

This clonotype was seen more than once but under ten times. The V and J genes are TRBV9 and TRBJ2-1; 7 bases map to TRBD1. V was clipped by 4 bases and J by 6 bases; unmatched bases: 13. There are 16 residues in the CDR3. From germline, CDR1 is SGDLS and CDR2 YYNGEE. CDR3 amino acids: CASSSKGQLVSNEQFF. The CDR3 nucleotides read TGTGCCAGCAGCTCAAAGGGACAGTTAGTAAGCAATGAGCAGTTCTTC.

V is TRBV29-1 and J is TRBJ1-1; D unresolved. The CDR3 consists of 15 residues. Germline CDR1 is SQVTM and CDR2 is ANQGSEA. The germline V and J ends were trimmed by 2 bases and 5 bases, with 18 bases remaining between them. The CDR3 DNA follows: TGCAGCGTTGAACTTCGTCAAGCCAAGCGGACTGAAGCTTTCTTT. Protein sequence: CSVELRQAKRTEAFF.

For this clonotype: One end of the junction fails to match germline, which may point to a read error. V and J are TRBV5-6 and TRBJ2-5; 7 bases map to TRBD2. In germline, CDR1 is SGHDT, CDR2 YYEEEE. CDR3 size: 13 residues. CDR3 DNA sequence: TGTGCCAGCAGCCGGGGGGTCCAAGAGGCCCAGTACTTC. Protein sequence: CASSRGVQEAQYF.

The rearrangement links TRBV29-1 to TRBJ2-7; possibly TRBD2 for D (6 bases). Germline CDR1 is SQVTM and CDR2 is ANQGSEA. CDR3 length: 12 amino acids. Trimming stripped 3 bases from V and 12 bases from J, with 18 bases between. The CDR3 bases are TGCAGCGTTGAGGGCCGGGACTTCCAGCTGTACTTC. As protein: CSVEGRDFQLYF.

V usage is TRBV12-3 or TRBV12-4 and J usage is TRBJ2-1; 7 nucleotides agree with TRBD2. The J segment lost 4 bases and the V segment lost 7 bases, leaving 10 bases of the junction unmatched. The CDR3 sequence is 15 residues long. CDR3 protein: CASTPWSGAYNEQFF. DNA of the CDR3: TGTGCCAGCACCCCGTGGAGCGGGGCATACAATGAGCAGTTCTTC.

This clonotype has at least ten counts. V usage is TRBV7-3 and J usage is TRBJ2-7; the match to TRBD1 covers 10 bases. Trimming at V came to 5 bases and at J to 2 bases, leaving 6 bases not matched to a gene. This CDR3 is 15 amino acids long. In germline, CDR1 is SGHTA, CDR2 FQGTGA. The CDR3 reads CASSRTGGAAYEQYF. The CDR3 DNA sequence: TGTGCCAGCAGCCGGACAGGGGGTGCGGCCTACGAGCAGTACTTC. Full variable domain (rest looked up from reference TRBV7-3 and TRBJ2-7): GAGVSQTPSNKVTEKGKYVELRCDPISGHTALYWYRQSLGQGPEFLIYFQGTGAADDSGLPNDRFFAVRPEGSVSTLKIQRTERGDSAVYLCASSRTGGAAYEQYFGPGTRLTVT.

This clonotype came up a few times. The chain is built from TRBV2 and TRBJ1-2, with TRBD1 matching over 8 bases. This CDR3 has 16 residues. Per the germline V gene, CDR1 is SNHLY and CDR2 is FYNNEI. Unmatched junction bases numbered 17, after V lost 6 bases and J lost 8 bases. CDR3 nucleotide sequence: TGTGCCAGCAGGGCACACCCGGACAGGGCACCTATAGGCTACACCTTC. It is translated as CASRAHPDRAPIGYTF. Drawing the rest from reference TRBV2 and TRBJ1-2, the complete variable domain is EPEVTQTPSHQVTQMGQEVILRCVPISNHLYFYWYRQILGQKVEFLVSFYNNEISEKSEIFDDQFSVERPDGSNFTLKIRSTKLEDSAMYFCASRAHPDRAPIGYTFGSGTRLTVV.

This clonotype has only a few counts. This chain joins TRBV20-1 and TRBJ1-1; D might be TRBD1 (6 bases). Trimming took 5 bases from V and 2 from J, leaving 9 bases between them. This CDR3 has 12 residues. Germline-derived CDR1 and CDR2 are DFQATT and SNEGSKA (reference sequence). The CDR3 loop reads CSAVQGNTEAFF. CDR3 in DNA: TGCAGTGCTGTACAGGGAAACACTGAAGCTTTCTTT.